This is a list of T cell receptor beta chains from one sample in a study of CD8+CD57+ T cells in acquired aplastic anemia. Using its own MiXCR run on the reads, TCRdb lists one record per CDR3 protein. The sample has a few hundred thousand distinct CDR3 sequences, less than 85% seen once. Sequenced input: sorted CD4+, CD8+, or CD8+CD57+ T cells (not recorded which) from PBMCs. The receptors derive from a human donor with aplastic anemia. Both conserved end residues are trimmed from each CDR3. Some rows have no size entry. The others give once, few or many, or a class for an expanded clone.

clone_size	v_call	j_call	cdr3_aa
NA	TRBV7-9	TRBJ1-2	ASSLSIRGTGGEGYT
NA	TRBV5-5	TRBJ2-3	ASSFPEGTDTQY
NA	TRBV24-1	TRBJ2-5	ATSDPTPGPWGKTQY
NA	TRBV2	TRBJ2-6	ASSLAGSYGANVLS
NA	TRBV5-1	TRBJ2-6	ATSRGGGGSSGANVLT
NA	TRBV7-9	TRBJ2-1	ASSLEGTGGREQF
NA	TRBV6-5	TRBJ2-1	ARSPRLAGILGEQF
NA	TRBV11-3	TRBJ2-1	ASSIDMAAYNEQF
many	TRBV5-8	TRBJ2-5	ASSLDRGQETQY
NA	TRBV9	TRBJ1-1	ASSVEDYRLVNTF
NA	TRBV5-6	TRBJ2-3	ASSSGKGDHTDTQY
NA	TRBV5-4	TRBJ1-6	ASSLASGGYNSPLH
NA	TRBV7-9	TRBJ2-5	ASSPVDGIEDPQ
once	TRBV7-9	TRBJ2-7	ASSQEHGRTTRYEQY
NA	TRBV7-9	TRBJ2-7	ASSVLRSGVCDQY
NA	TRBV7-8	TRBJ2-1	ASSLAGGTGQHEQF